This T cell receptor (beta chain) derives from a study of early T cells in non-severe SARS-CoV-2 infection. For the study at large: Sequencing targeted bulk RNA from unsorted whole blood, leaving chains unpaired.

Study conclusions and caveats: Anti-spike CD8 responses were favored in VDJdb matching, and private and CD4 specificities were missed.

Trimming removed 3 bases from V and 4 bases from J; junction bases left unmatched: 2. The CDR3 spans 13 residues. Germline values: CDR1 SGHAT, CDR2 FQNNGV. The sample holds a few counts of this clonotype. Its antigen is not identified. Individually, cDNA molecules had unique molecular identifiers attached to them. TCRdb independently ran MiXCR on the 5' RACE reads; one entry per CDR3 protein. The data contain 70,000 to 85,000 distinct CDR3 sequences, roughly 4.7% of them singletons. This sample comprised whole blood, obtained at baseline. The sequence came from an adult who was a healthcare worker with PCR-confirmed SARS-CoV-2 infection or an uninfected control (not recorded which). The chain is built from TRBV11-2 and TRBJ2-7; the match to TRBD2 covers 8 bases. Here the CDR3 DNA reads TGTGCCAGCAGCTTGACGGGGGGGTACGAGCAGTACTTC. The encoded protein is CASSLTGGYEQYF.